Below are 23 T cell receptor beta chains sequenced from a single sample in a study of T cells in Graves' hyperthyroidism and ophthalmopathy. Template material for amplifying TCR beta CDR3 regions consisted of RNA transcripts. Initially, a first-round RT-PCR of the TCR CDR3 employed the HTBI primer set. TCRdb re-derived calls from the multiplex PCR reads in MiXCR, one entry per CDR3 protein. This table holds around 600,000 distinct CDR3 sequences, approximately 14% found once. Material for sequencing was blood. The origin of the receptors is a woman between 45 and 65 years old with Graves' ophthalmopathy.

This clonotype was seen repeatedly, ten times or more. The genes are TRBV7-6 and TRBJ2-1; no firm D call. This CDR3 contains 14 residues. Trimming left V 5 bases short and J 6 bases short, with 14 bases between. Germline CDR1 reads SGHVS; CDR2 reads FNYEAQ. The CDR3 sequence is CASSKAGEVNEQFF. CDR3 coding DNA: TGTGCCAGCAGCAAAGCCGGTGAGGTCAATGAGCAGTTCTTC.

The sample holds many counts of this clonotype. V gene TRBV12-3 or TRBV12-4 combines with J gene TRBJ2-4, with 7 bases lining up with TRBD1. The CDR3 consists of 14 residues. The J segment lost 3 bases and the V segment lost 4 bases, leaving 3 bases of the junction unmatched. This chain's CDR3 is CASSSGGDKNIQYF. The CDR3, as DNA: TGTGCCAGCAGTTCAGGGGGTGACAAAAACATTCAGTACTTC.

This clonotype was counted many times. The chain uses TRBV6-2 or TRBV6-3 and TRBJ2-7, with a possible D match to TRBD2 (6 bases). Germline CDR1 and CDR2: MNHEY and SVGEGT. The CDR3 is 12 amino acids. Trimming shortened V by 10 bases and J by 3 bases, and 13 bases separated the two germline ends. The CDR3 region has the DNA TGTGCCACCGGGACTCTTAGCTACGAGCAGTACTTC. It yields the protein CATGTLSYEQYF.

In this sample, this clonotype turned up many times. The chain carries TRBV28 and TRBJ1-5; D ambiguous. The ends were cut back, 7 bases at V and 0 bases at J, with 13 bases in the middle. The length of the CDR3 is 15 residues. Per germline, CDR1 MDHEN and CDR2 SYDVKM. CDR3 bases: TGTGCCAGCACCGAACCGAAATATAGCAATCAGCCCCAGCATTTT. Its protein is CASTEPKYSNQPQHF. The full variable domain, completed using reference TRBV28 and TRBJ1-5, is DVKVTQSSRYLVKRTGEKVFLECVQDMDHENMFWYRQDPGLGLRLIYFSYDVKMKEKGDIPEGYSVSREKKERFSLILESASTNQTSMYLCASTEPKYSNQPQHFGDGTRLSIL.

The V call is TRBV5-1, the J call TRBJ2-2; 14 nucleotides match TRBD2. CDR3 length: 16 residues. CDR1 is SGHRS, CDR2 YFSETQ, per germline. Trimming took 0 bases from V and 7 from J; bases not matched to a gene: 2. The CDR3 sequence: CASSLGTSGRIGELFF. In DNA, the CDR3 is TGCGCCAGCAGCTTGGGGACTAGCGGGAGGATCGGGGAGCTGTTTTTT.

V and J are TRBV20-1 and TRBJ2-1; 7 positions match TRBD2. The CDR3 length is 16 residues. CDR1 and CDR2 from the germline V gene are DFQATT and SNEGSKA (reference sequence). V trimming: 5 bases; J trimming: 4 bases; junction bases outside the gene matches: 14. This CDR3 reads CSAPPPRASGYNEQFF. The CDR3 nucleotides are TGCAGTGCTCCTCCCCCGAGGGCTAGCGGATACAATGAGCAGTTCTTC.

In this sample, this clonotype turned up a few times. This sequence joins TRBV4-2 and TRBJ2-7; 8 bases agree with TRBD2. The CDR3 extends over 15 amino acids. From germline, CDR1 is LGHNA and CDR2 YNFKEQ. J lost 3 bases, V lost 1 base, and 5 bases had no gene match. The CDR3 DNA reads TGTGCCAGCAGCCAAGTCTTTAGCGGGGTCTACGAGCAGTACTTC. This translates into CASSQVFSGVYEQYF.

This clonotype was seen repeatedly, ten times or more. The rearrangement joins TRBV6-1 to TRBJ1-1; maybe TRBD1 (6 bases). The germline V and J ends were trimmed by 0 bases and 4 bases, with 9 bases remaining between them. Germline assignment: CDR1 MNHNS and CDR2 SASEGT. The CDR3 has 14 residues. CDR3 in amino acids: CASSEAQGVTEAFF. The CDR3 bases are TGTGCCAGCAGTGAAGCACAGGGAGTCACTGAAGCTTTCTTT.

This clonotype was recorded a few times. A much larger clone lies a single base off, so this may be a read error. The J gene is TRBJ2-5, the V gene TRBV10-3, with 16 bases matching TRBD2. The CDR3 runs 18 residues. CDR1 and CDR2 from the germline V gene are ENHRY and SYGVKD. Trimming removed 6 bases from V and 1 base from J; junction bases left unmatched: 8. The CDR3 nucleotides are TGTGCCATCAGAGCAGGGACTAGCGGGAGGGGAATCCAAGAGACCCAGTACTTC. Encoded protein: CAIRAGTSGRGIQETQYF.

V and J are TRBV19 and TRBJ2-7; 10 bases fit TRBD2. The CDR3 is made up of 16 amino acids. Germline V CDR1 and CDR2: LNHDA, SQIVND (reference sequence). The trim removed 2 bases at V and 3 bases at J, leaving 7 bases unmatched. In nucleotides, the CDR3 is TGTGCCAGTAGTATATCCTCAGCGGGAGGGGTCTACGAGCAGTACTTC. It translates to CASSISSAGGVYEQYF.

This clonotype was counted between two and nine times. The V call is TRBV6-1, the J call TRBJ1-1; D is possibly TRBD1 (6 bases). The CDR3 totals 14 residues. CDR1 is MNHNS, CDR2 SASEGT, per germline. Trimming shortened V by 2 bases and J by 6 bases, and 13 bases separated the two germline ends. CDR3 sequence reads: CASSEWRGRSEAFF. CDR3 bases: TGTGCCAGCAGTGAATGGCGGGGGCGATCTGAAGCTTTCTTT.

This clonotype was detected a few times. The genes are TRBV5-1 and TRBJ1-4; D is uncertain. From germline, CDR1 is SGHRS and CDR2 YFSETQ. The CDR3 runs to 15 residues. V was pared by 0 bases and J by 5 bases, with 11 bases between. CDR3 DNA sequence: TGCGCCAGCAGCTTGGTCGCGGGAGGGAATGAAAAACTGTTTTTT. Translation: CASSLVAGGNEKLFF.

The genes are TRBV28 and TRBJ2-7; the D is unclear. V was trimmed by 7 bases and J by 0 bases, leaving 13 bases between them. Germline CDR1 reads MDHEN; CDR2 reads SYDVKM. The CDR3 is 14 amino acids. For the CDR3, the DNA is TGTGCCAGCAACGAGGCAAGGGTCTCCTACGAGCAGTACTTC. Translation gives CASNEARVSYEQYF.

At least ten counts were recorded for this clonotype. The V call is TRBV6-6, the J call TRBJ2-7; no definite D call. The germline CDR1 and CDR2 sequences are MNHNY and SVGAGI (reference sequence). Trimming removed 2 bases from V and 0 bases from J, with 14 bases in between. The CDR3 runs 16 residues. The CDR3 loop is CASSYASDQSSYEQYF. The CDR3 nucleotides are TGTGCCAGCAGTTACGCCAGCGATCAGAGCTCCTACGAGCAGTACTTC.

This clonotype was counted at least ten times. The CDR3 region is CASSLVAGQHNEQFF. The CDR3 region has the DNA TGTGCCAGCAGCTTAGTCGCGGGACAGCACAATGAGCAGTTCTTC. The chain joins TRBV7-2 to TRBJ2-1; D might be TRBD1 (7 bases). V was trimmed by 1 base and J by 5 bases, leaving 12 bases between them. Per the germline V gene, CDR1 is SGHTA and CDR2 is FQGNSA. The CDR3 has 15 residues.

Many counts were recorded for this clonotype. V gene TRBV20-1 combines with J gene TRBJ2-7, with 9 positions matching TRBD2. V dropped 1 base and J dropped 3; count of bases not matched to a gene: 4. CDR1 and CDR2 (germline): DFQATT, SNEGSKA (reference sequence). The CDR3 consists of 14 residues. Here the CDR3 reads CSARGLAESYEQYF. The DNA of the CDR3 is TGCAGTGCTAGAGGACTAGCGGAGAGCTACGAGCAGTACTTC.

This clonotype was observed at least ten times. CDR3 bases: TGTGCCAGTTCCGGTAGCACTGAAGCTTTCTTT. Its protein product is CASSGSTEAFF. The chain recombines TRBV7-9 with TRBJ1-1; D gene ambiguous. The CDR3 runs 11 residues. CDR1 is SEHNR and CDR2 is FQNEAQ in the germline V gene (reference sequence). The ends were cut back, 9 bases at V and 4 bases at J, with 9 bases in the middle. Together with reference TRBV7-9 and TRBJ1-1, the CDR3 gives the full variable domain: DTGVSQNPRHKITKRGQNVTFRCDPISEHNRLYWYRQTLGQGPEFLTYFQNEAQLEKSRLLSDRFSAERPKGSFSTLEIQRTEQGDSAMYLCASSGSTEAFFGQGTRLTVV.

This clonotype was counted a few times. This chain joins TRBV7-2 and TRBJ2-7, with 10 bases aligning to TRBD2. With V trimmed by 5 bases and J by 3 bases, 13 bases remained unmatched. From germline, CDR1 is SGHTA and CDR2 FQGNSA. The CDR3 is 17 amino acids. The CDR3 DNA reads TGTGCCAGCAGCACCCCCTTCGGGCTAGCGGGAGACTACGAGCAGTACTTC. It codes for CASSTPFGLAGDYEQYF. Supplemented by reference TRBV7-2 and TRBJ2-7, the full variable domain reads GAGVSQSPSNKVTEKGKDVELRCDPISGHTALYWYRQSLGQGLEFLIYFQGNSAPDKSGLPSDRFSAERTGGSVSTLTIQRTQQEDSAVYLCASSTPFGLAGDYEQYFGPGTRLTVT.

This clonotype was seen repeatedly, ten times or more. The chain is built from TRBV7-2 and TRBJ1-1, with 7 nucleotides matching TRBD1. Trimming cost V 5 bases and J 6 bases; bases outside gene matches: 12. Per germline, CDR1 SGHTA and CDR2 FQGNSA. The CDR3 loop spans 15 amino acids. The CDR3 nucleotides are TGTGCCAGCAGCCATCATCGACAGGGTGGCGCTGAAGCTTTCTTT. Its protein is CASSHHRQGGAEAFF.

The chain couples TRBV28 to TRBJ1-5; 7 nucleotides agree with TRBD1. Germline V CDR1 and CDR2: MDHEN, SYDVKM. The CDR3 consists of 13 residues. The ends lost 3 bases at V and 9 bases at J; junction bases unmatched: 5. The CDR3 spells CASSFQQGRPQHF. The DNA for the CDR3 is TGTGCCAGCAGTTTTCAACAGGGGAGGCCCCAGCATTTT.

This clonotype was observed a handful of times. The chain carries TRBV27 and TRBJ2-1; 9 bases fit TRBD2. The trim removed 3 bases at V and 3 bases at J, leaving 6 bases unmatched. CDR3 length: 16 amino acids. Germline V lookup: CDR1 MNHEY, CDR2 SMNVEV (reference sequence). The CDR3 loop is CASSFGERGDYNEQFF. CDR3 in DNA: TGTGCCAGCAGTTTCGGTGAGCGGGGGGACTACAATGAGCAGTTCTTC.

This clonotype was counted many times. This sequence joins TRBV28 and TRBJ1-1; D possibly corresponds to TRBD1 (5 bases). Looked up from germline, CDR1 is MDHEN and CDR2 is SYDVKM. V gave up 3 bases and J gave up 1 base, with 9 bases separating them. The CDR3 length is 14 residues. The CDR3 reads CASSFSGQNTEAFF. CDR3 bases: TGTGCCAGCAGTTTCTCCGGACAGAACACTGAAGCTTTCTTT.

CDR3 sequence reads: CASSPGQAQETQYF. The DNA of the CDR3 is TGCGCCAGCAGCCCAGGACAGGCGCAAGAGACCCAGTACTTC. The chain couples TRBV5-1 to TRBJ2-5; TRBD1 agrees at 7 bases. There are 14 residues in the CDR3. Trimming took 4 bases from V and 2 from J; bases not matched to a gene: 5. Looked up from germline, CDR1 is SGHRS and CDR2 is YFSETQ.